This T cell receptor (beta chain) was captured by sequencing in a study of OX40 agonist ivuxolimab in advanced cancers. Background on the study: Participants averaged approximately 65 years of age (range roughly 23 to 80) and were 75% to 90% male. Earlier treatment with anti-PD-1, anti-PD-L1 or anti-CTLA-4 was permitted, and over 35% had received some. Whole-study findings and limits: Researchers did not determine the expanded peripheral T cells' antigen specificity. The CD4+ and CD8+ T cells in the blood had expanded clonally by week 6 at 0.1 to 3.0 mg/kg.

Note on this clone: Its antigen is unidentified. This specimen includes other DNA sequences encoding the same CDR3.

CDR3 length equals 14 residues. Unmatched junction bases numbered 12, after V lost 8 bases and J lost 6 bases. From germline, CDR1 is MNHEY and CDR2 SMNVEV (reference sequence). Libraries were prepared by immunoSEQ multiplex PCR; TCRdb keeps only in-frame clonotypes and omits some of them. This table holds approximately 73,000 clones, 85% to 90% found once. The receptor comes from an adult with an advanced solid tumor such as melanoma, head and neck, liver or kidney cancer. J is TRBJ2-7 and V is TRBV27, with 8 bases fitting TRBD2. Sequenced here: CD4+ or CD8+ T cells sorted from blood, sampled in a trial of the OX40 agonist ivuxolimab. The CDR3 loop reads CASCRLAGGGEQYF. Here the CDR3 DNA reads TGTGCCAGCTGTCGACTGGCGGGAGGTGGCGAGCAGTACTTC.